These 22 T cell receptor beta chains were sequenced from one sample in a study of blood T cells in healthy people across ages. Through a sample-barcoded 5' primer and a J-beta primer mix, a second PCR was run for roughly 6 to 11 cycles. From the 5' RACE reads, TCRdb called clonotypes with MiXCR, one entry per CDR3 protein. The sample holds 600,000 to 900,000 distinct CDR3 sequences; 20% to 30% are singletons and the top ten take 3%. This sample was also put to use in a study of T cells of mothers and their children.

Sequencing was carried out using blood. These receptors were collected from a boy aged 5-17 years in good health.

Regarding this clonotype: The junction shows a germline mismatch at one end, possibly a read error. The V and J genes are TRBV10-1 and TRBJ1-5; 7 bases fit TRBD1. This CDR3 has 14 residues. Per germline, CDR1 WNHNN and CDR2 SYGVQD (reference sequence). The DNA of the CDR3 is TGCACCAGCAGTCCGGACAGGAGAAATCAGCCCCAGCATTTT. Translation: CTSSPDRRNQPQHF.

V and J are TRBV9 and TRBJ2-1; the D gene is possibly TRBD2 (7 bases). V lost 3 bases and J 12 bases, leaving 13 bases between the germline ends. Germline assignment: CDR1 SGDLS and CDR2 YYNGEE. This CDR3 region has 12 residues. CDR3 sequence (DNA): TGTGCCAGCAGCGGAGGGGGGGCGCGGCAGTTCTTC. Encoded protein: CASSGGGARQFF.

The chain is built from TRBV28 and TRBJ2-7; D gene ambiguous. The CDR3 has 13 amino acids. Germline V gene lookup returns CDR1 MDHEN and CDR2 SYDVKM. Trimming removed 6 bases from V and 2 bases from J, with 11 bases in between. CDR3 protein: CASSSFDAYEQYF. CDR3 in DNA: TGTGCCAGCAGCTCGTTCGACGCCTACGAGCAGTACTTC.

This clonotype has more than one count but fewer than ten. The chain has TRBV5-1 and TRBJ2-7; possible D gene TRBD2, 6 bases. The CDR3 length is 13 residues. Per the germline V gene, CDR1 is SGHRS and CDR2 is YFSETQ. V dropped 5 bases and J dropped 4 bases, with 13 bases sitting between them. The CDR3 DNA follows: TGCGCCAGCAGTCCCTTTGGAGGGTACGAGCAGTACTTC. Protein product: CASSPFGGYEQYF.

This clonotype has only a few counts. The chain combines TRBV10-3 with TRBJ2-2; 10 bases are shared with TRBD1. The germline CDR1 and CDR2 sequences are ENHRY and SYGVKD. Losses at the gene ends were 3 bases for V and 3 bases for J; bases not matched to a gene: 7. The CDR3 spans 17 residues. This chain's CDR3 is CAISDWDRGQDTGELFF. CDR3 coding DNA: TGTGCCATCAGTGACTGGGACAGGGGCCAGGACACCGGGGAGCTGTTTTTT.

The CDR3, as DNA: TGCAGTGCACTAGGGCCTAGCGGGGGTGCCGTCTCCTACAATGAGCAGTTCTTC. Translating it yields CSALGPSGGAVSYNEQFF. The chain is built from TRBV20-1 and TRBJ2-1; 10 nucleotides agree with TRBD2. After removal of 6 bases from V and 0 bases from J, the junction contained 14 bases not matched to a gene. Germline CDR1 is DFQATT and CDR2 is SNEGSKA (reference sequence). This CDR3 has 18 amino acids.

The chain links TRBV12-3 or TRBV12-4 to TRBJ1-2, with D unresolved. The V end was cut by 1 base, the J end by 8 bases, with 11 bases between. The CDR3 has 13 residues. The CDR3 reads CASSLGTYGGYTF. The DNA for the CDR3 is TGTGCCAGCAGTTTAGGGACGTACGGAGGCTACACCTTC.

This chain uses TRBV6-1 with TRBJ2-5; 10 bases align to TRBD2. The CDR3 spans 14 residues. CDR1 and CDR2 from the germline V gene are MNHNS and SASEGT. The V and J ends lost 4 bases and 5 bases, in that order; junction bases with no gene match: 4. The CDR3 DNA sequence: TGTGCCAGCAGTGCTGGGACTAGCGTCGAGACCCAGTACTTC. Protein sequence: CASSAGTSVETQYF.

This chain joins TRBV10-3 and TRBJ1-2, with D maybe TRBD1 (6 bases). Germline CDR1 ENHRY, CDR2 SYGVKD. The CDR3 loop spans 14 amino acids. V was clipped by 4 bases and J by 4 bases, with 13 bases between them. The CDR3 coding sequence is TGTGCCATCAGTGGCGTACAGGGCGGCTATGGCTACACCTTC. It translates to CAISGVQGGYGYTF.

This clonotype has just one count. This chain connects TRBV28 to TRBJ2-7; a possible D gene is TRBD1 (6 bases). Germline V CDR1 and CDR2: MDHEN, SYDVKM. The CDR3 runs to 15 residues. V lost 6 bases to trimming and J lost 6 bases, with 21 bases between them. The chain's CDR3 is CASRPQGTHPVEQYF. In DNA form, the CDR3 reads TGTGCCAGCAGACCTCAGGGGACCCACCCCGTCGAGCAGTACTTC.

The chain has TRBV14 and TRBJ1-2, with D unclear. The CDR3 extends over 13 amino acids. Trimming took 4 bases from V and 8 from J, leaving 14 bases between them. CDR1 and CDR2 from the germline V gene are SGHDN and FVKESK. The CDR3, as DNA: TGTGCCAGCAGCCTCCGCCGGCTCGGAGGCTACACCTTC. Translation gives CASSLRRLGGYTF.

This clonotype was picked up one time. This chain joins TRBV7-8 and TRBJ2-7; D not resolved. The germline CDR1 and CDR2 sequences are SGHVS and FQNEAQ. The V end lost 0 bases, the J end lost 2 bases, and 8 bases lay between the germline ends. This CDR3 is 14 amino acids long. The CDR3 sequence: CASSLATKTYEQYF. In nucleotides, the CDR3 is TGTGCCAGCAGCTTAGCTACTAAAACCTACGAGCAGTACTTC.

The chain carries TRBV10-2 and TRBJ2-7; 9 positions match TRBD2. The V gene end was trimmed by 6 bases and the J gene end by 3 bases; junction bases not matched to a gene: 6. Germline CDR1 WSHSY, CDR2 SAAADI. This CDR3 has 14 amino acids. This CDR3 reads CASRGLATIYEQYF. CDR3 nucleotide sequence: TGCGCCAGCAGAGGACTAGCGACCATCTACGAGCAGTACTTC.

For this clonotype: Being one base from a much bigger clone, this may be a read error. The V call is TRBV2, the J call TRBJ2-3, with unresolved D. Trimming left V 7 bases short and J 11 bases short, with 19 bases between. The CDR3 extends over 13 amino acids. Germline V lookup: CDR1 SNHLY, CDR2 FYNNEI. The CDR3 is CASTSYGTNKQYF. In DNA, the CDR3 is TGTGCCAGCACTAGTTACGGAACCAATAAGCAGTATTTT.

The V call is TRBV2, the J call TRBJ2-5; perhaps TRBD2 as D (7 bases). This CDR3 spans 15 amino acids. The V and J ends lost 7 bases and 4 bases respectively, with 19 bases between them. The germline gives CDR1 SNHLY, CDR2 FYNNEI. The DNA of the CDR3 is TGTGCCAGCATGTTGGCGGGGGCCCCGGGAGAGACCCAGTACTTC. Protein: CASMLAGAPGETQYF.

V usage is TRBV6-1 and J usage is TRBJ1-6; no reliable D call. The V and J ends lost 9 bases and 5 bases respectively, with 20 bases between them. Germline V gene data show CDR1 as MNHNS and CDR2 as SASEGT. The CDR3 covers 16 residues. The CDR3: CASGSGRMENNSPLHF. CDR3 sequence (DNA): TGTGCCAGTGGATCCGGGAGGATGGAGAATAATTCACCCCTCCACTTT.

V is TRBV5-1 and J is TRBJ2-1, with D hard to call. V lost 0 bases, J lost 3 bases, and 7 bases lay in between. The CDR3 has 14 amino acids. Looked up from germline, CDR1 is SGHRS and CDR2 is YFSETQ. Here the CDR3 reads CASSLDDGYNEQFF. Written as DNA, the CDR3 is TGCGCCAGCAGCTTGGACGACGGCTACAATGAGCAGTTCTTC.

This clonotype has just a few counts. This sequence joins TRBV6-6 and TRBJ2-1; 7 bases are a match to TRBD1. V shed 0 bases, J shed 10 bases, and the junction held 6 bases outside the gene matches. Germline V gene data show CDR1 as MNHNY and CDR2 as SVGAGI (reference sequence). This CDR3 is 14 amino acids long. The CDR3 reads CASSYSRDRLEQFF. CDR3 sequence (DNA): TGTGCCAGCAGTTACTCGAGGGACAGACTCGAGCAGTTCTTC.

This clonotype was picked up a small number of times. The CDR3 bases are TGTGCCAGCAGTTTACTCCCCGGCGAGACCCAGTACTTC. It encodes CASSLLPGETQYF. The V gene is TRBV27, the J gene TRBJ2-5; D ambiguous. The CDR3 extends over 13 amino acids. V lost 2 bases, J lost 5 bases, and 9 bases lay in between. From germline, CDR1 is MNHEY and CDR2 SMNVEV (reference sequence).

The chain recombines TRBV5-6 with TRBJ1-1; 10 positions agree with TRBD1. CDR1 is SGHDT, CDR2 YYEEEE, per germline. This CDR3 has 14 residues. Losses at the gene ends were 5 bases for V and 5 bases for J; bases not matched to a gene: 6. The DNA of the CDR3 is TGTGCCAGCAGTTGGGGACAGGGGACGACTGAAGCTTTCTTT. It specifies CASSWGQGTTEAFF.

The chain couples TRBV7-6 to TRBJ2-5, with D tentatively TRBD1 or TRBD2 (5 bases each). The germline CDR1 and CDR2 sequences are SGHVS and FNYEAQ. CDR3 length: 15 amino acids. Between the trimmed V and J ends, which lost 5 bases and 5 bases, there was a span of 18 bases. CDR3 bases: TGTGCCAGCAGCCCTACCGGGGCTAGGAGTGAGACCCAGTACTTC. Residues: CASSPTGARSETQYF.

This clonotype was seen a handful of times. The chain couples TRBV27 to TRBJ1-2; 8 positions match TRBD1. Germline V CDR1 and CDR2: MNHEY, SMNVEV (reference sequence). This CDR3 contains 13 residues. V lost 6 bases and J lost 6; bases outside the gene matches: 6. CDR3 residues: CASRDRDRHGYTF. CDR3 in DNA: TGTGCCAGCAGGGACCGGGACAGGCATGGCTACACCTTC.